These 2 T cell receptor beta chains share one sample of origin, sequenced in a study of cytomegalovirus exposure and HLA in healthy donors. The PCR made use of 60 Vbeta and 13 Jbeta primers. Libraries were prepared by immunoSEQ multiplex PCR; TCRdb keeps only in-frame clonotypes and omits some of them. The data contain some 130,000 clones, roughly 80% of them singletons. Specimen: PBMCs. These receptor sequences come from a man in his fifties in good health and CMV-seronegative.

The rearrangement joins TRBV5-1 to TRBJ2-5, with TRBD2 identical over 7 bases. The V gene's germline CDR1 is SGHRS and CDR2 YFSETQ. V lost 1 base to trimming and J lost 2 bases; unmatched junction nucleotides: 8. The CDR3 is 16 amino acids. DNA for the CDR3: TGCGCCAGCAGCTTGTTCAGCGGGACGCATCAAGAGACCCAGTACTTC. Translation gives CASSLFSGTHQETQYF.

This clone was seen a few times. The genes are TRBV4-3 and TRBJ1-5; D is perhaps TRBD1 (6 bases). CDR1 LGHNA and CDR2 YSLEER come from the germline V gene. The length of the CDR3 is 13 residues. V lost 2 bases to trimming and J lost 7 bases, with 9 bases between them. Here the CDR3 DNA reads TGCGCCAGCAGCCAACTACAGGGCCAGCCCCAGCATTTT. It encodes CASSQLQGQPQHF.